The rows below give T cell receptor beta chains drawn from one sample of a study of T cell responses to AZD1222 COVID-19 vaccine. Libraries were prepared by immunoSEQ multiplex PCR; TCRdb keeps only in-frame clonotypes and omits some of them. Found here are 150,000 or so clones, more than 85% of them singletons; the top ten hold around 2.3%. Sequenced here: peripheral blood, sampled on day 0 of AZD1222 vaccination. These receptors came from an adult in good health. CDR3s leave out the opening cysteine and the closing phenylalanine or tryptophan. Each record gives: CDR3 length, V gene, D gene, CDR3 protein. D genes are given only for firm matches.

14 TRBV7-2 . ASSLVPGGAGSPLH
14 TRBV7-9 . ASSELGTANTGELF
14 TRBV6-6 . ASSQVLTAINQPQH
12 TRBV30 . AWSGTTYNQPQH
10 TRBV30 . AWNGGAGELF
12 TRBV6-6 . ASSAGDSNQPQH
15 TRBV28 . ASSLGLPTGVGDTQY
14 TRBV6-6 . ASSYPKTPDHQPQH
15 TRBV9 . ASSPGALAGPQETQY
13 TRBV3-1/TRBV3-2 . ASSHGQGGGSPLH
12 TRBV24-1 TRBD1 ATSEYGQGAEQY
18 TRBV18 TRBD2 ASSLILGLAGDIPNNEQF
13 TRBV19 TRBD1 ASISTGGENSPLH
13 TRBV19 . ASSPGLYSNQPQH
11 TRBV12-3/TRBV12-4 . ASSFAGANVLT
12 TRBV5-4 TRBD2 ASSSGLEPDTQY
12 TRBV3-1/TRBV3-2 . ASSQEGSLGEQY
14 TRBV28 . ASSLYGQGLNTEAF
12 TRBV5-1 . ASSLSGGNTEAF
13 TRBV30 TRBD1 AWSVGGQLNTEAF
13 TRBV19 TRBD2 ASSNGAGAYNEQF
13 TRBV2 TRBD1 ASSYGTGGLDTQY
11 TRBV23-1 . ASSRSHGGPQH
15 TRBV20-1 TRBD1 SASDTSRQGLSNEQY
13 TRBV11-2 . ASSLGEYLAGELF
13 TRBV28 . ASRLDTTSNYGYT
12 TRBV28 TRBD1 ASSLLTGAYEQY
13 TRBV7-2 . ASSFGQGFFYGYT
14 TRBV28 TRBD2 ASRSSWAGGPREQY
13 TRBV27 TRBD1 ASSSRQGALTEAF
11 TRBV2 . ASSVWETGELF
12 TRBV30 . AWSVGQSNTEAF
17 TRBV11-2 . ASSLSPPRVGGLGNTIY
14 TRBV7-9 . ASSFYGGSNTGELF
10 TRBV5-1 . ASREGWEEAF
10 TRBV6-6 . ASSQRGSEAF
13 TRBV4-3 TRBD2 ASSLGTSGTYEQY
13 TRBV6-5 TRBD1 ASSYLTGVGNTIY
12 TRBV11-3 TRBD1 ASSLGGGGTEAF
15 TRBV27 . ASSLVWPVNSGNTIY
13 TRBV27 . ASSQAVVDSSPLH
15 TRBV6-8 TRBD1 ASSYSDREHGNSPLH
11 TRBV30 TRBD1 AWSGQGDSPLH
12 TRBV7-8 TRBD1 ASRLGQGAAEAF
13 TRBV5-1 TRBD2 ASSLASGRAGEQY
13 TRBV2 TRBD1 ASSEEGGLPGELF
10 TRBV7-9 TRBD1 ASSSTGDEQY
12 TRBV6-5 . ASSHDSGRNTIY
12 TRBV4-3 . ASSASSSYNEQF
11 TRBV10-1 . ASSESTDNEQF
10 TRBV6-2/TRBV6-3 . ASSYRGYEQY
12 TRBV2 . ASSSGTGNYGYT
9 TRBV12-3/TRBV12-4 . ASSFYNEQF
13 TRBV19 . ASSPRLDSTDTQY
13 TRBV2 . ASTRDSVRPNEQF